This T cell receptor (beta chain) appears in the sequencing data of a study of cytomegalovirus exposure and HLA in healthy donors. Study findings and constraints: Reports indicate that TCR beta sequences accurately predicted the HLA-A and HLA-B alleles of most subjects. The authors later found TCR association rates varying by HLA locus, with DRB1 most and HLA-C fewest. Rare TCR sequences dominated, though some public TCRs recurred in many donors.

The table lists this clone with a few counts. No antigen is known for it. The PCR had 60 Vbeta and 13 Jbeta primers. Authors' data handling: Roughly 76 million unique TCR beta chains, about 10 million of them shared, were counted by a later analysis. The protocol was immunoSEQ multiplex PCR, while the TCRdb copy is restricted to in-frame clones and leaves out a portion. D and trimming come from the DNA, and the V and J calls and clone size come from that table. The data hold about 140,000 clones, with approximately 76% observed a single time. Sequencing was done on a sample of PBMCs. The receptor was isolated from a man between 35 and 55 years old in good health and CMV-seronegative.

Written as DNA, the CDR3 is TGTGCCAGCAGCGCCCGGACAGGTAACGAAGCTTTCTTT. Protein product: CASSARTGNEAFF. The rearrangement joins TRBV5-4 to TRBJ1-1, with 7 bases matching TRBD1. Trimming at V came to 4 bases and at J to 8 bases, leaving 8 bases not matched to a gene. There are 13 residues in the CDR3. The germline gives CDR1 SGHNT, CDR2 YYREEE (reference sequence).